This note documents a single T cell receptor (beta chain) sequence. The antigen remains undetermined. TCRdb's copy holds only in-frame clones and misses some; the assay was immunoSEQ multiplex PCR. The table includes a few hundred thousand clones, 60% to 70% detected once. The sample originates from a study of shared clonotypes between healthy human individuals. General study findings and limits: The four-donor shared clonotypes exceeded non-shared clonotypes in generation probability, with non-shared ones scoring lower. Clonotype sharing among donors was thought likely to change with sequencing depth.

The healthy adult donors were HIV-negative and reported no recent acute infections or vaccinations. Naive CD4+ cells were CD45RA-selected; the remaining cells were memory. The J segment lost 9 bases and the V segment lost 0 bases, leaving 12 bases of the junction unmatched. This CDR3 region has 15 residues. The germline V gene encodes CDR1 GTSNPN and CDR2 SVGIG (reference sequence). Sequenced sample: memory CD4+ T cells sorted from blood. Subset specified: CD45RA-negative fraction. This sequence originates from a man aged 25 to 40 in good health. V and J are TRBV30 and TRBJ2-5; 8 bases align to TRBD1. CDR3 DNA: TGTGCCTGGAGTGTAGGACAGGGCTCAATGGGGGCCCAGTACTTC. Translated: CAWSVGQGSMGAQYF. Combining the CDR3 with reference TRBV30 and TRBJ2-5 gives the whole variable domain SQTIHQWPATLVQPVGSPLSLECTVEGTSNPNLYWYRQAAGRGLQLLFYSVGIGQISSEVPQNLSASRPQDRQFILSSKKLLLSDSGFYLCAWSVGQGSMGAQYFGPGTRLLVL.